This TCR beta chain was profiled in a study of T cells expressing NK-cell markers. Study context: Repertoire data for TCR beta were derived from sorted T cells (CD3+CD56+NKG2C+, CD3+CD56+NKG2C- and CD3+CD56-NKG2C+).

Study results and limitations: Once again these clonotypes came out on top in the CD3+CD56-NKG2C+ fraction of a few donors.

CDR3 length: 16 residues. Germline V gene data show CDR1 as MGHRA and CDR2 as YSYEKL. Following a re-call of the 5' RACE reads, TCRdb has one entry per CDR3 protein and lacks DNA. This table lists about 260,000 distinct CDR3 sequences. With respect to this clonotype: Its antigen remains unknown.

What was sequenced was blood T cells: a sorted CD56 or NKG2C T cell subset, CD4+ or CD8+ T cells, or bulk PBMC T cells (not recorded which). J is TRBJ2-1 and V is TRBV4-1. This clonotype was obtained from a man aged 18 to 29 in good health. CDR3 in amino acids: CASSQAAGVTSNEQFF.